Listed below are T cell receptor beta chains from one sample, sequenced in a study of CD8 T cells in Susac syndrome. TCRdb reprocessed the immunoSEQ multiplex PCR reads with MiXCR, giving one entry per CDR3 protein. This table holds more than 150,000 distinct CDR3 sequences, roughly 95% found once. What was sequenced was CD4+ T cells from PBMCs. Receptor source: a human donor with Susac syndrome. The CDR3 runs from the conserved cysteine through the conserved F or W. D genes are given only for firm matches. Only part of the rows carry a size: once, few, many, or a class if the clone is expanded.

CASSSFRAETRETQYF | TGTGCCAGCAGTTCATTTCGGGCAGAGACCCGGGAGACCCAGTACTTC | NA | TRBJ2-5 | NA | TRBV12-3/TRBV12-4
CSVAHMNTEAFF | TGCAGCGTTGCCCATATGAACACTGAAGCTTTCTTT | NA | TRBJ1-1 | NA | TRBV29-1
CSARDGAGTALYEQYF | TGCAGTGCTAGAGATGGAGCAGGGACGGCCCTCTACGAGCAGTACTTC | NA | TRBJ2-7 | NA | TRBV20-1
CSARKAGAGETQYF | TGCAGTGCCAGAAAGGCAGGGGCAGGGGAGACCCAGTACTTC | NA | TRBJ2-5 | once | TRBV20-1
CATSRDPGQVHNQPQHF | TGTGCCACCAGCAGAGACCCGGGACAGGTCCACAATCAGCCCCAGCATTTT | TRBD1 | TRBJ1-5 | NA | TRBV15
CSANVGTVGYGYTF | TGCAGTGCTAACGTCGGGACAGTAGGCTATGGCTACACCTTC | TRBD1 | TRBJ1-2 | NA | TRBV20-1
CASSSTASGANVLTF | TGCGCCAGCAGCTCGACAGCCTCTGGGGCCAACGTCCTGACTTTC | NA | TRBJ2-6 | once | TRBV5-1
CASSPPQAGATGELFF | TGTGCCAGCTCACCACCCCAAGCCGGGGCCACCGGGGAGCTGTTTTTT | NA | TRBJ2-2 | NA | TRBV18
CASSVMGRGSGANVLTF | TGTGCCAGCAGCGTAATGGGTCGGGGCTCTGGGGCCAACGTCCTGACTTTC | NA | TRBJ2-6 | NA | TRBV9
CSAGTSPREQYF | TGCAGTGCCGGGACCTCTCCGCGCGAGCAGTACTTC | NA | TRBJ2-7 | NA | TRBV20-1
CASTLGLAGGGDTQYF | TGTGCCAGCACCTTGGGACTAGCGGGGGGAGGGGATACGCAGTATTTT | TRBD2 | TRBJ2-3 | NA | TRBV12-3/TRBV12-4
CSVDRGGETQYF | TGCAGCGTTGACAGGGGTGGAGAGACCCAGTACTTC | NA | TRBJ2-5 | NA | TRBV29-1
CSARTTGGYSPLHF | TGCAGTGCTAGGACGACAGGGGGATATTCACCCCTCCACTTT | TRBD1 | TRBJ1-6 | NA | TRBV20-1
CASSPVGRVTGGGETQYF | TGTGCCAGCAGCCCCGTGGGCCGAGTGACAGGGGGCGGAGAGACCCAGTACTTC | TRBD1 | TRBJ2-5 | NA | TRBV5-4
CASSGRSNTGELFF | TGTGCCAGCAGCGGACGGTCGAACACCGGGGAGCTGTTTTTT | NA | TRBJ2-2 | NA | TRBV9
CASTQRDSIIYGYTF | TGTGCCAGCACCCAAAGGGACAGCATCATCTATGGCTACACCTTC | TRBD1 | TRBJ1-2 | NA | TRBV3-1
CASSNRGLTEAFF | TGTGCCAGCAGTAACAGGGGTCTCACTGAAGCTTTCTTT | TRBD1 | TRBJ1-1 | NA | TRBV25-1
CSAPGVGRGNNEQFF | TGCAGTGCCCCAGGGGTGGGGCGGGGGAACAATGAGCAGTTCTTC | NA | TRBJ2-1 | once | TRBV20-1
CSVDSGNTIYF | TGCAGCGTTGATTCGGGAAACACCATATATTTT | NA | TRBJ1-3 | NA | TRBV29-1
CASSQGLGMTDTQYF | TGTGCCAGCAGCCAAGGCCTAGGGATGACGGATACGCAGTATTTT | NA | TRBJ2-3 | NA | TRBV3-1
CASSYSGQGSQETQYF | TGTGCCAGCAGTTACTCCGGACAGGGGAGCCAAGAGACCCAGTACTTC | TRBD1 | TRBJ2-5 | NA | TRBV6-2/TRBV6-3
CASSVGRLTEAFF | TGTGCCAGCAGTGTGGGACGACTCACTGAAGCTTTCTTT | NA | TRBJ1-1 | NA | TRBV25-1
CASSYDPGQGLTDTQYF | TGTGCCAGCAGTTACGATCCTGGACAGGGCTTGACAGATACGCAGTATTTT | TRBD1 | TRBJ2-3 | NA | TRBV6-5
CASSSDRGRAFF | TGTGCCAGCAGCTCAGACAGGGGACGAGCTTTCTTT | TRBD1 | TRBJ1-1 | NA | TRBV9
CSVGQNTEAFF | TGCAGCGTTGGGCAGAACACTGAAGCTTTCTTT | NA | TRBJ1-1 | NA | TRBV29-1
CASSPLPGGLMDIQYF | TGTGCCAGCTCACCACTTCCAGGAGGTTTAATGGACATTCAGTACTTC | NA | TRBJ2-4 | NA | TRBV18
CSARGQPSGNTIYF | TGCAGTGCTAGAGGGCAGCCCTCTGGAAACACCATATATTTT | NA | TRBJ1-3 | once | TRBV20-1
CASSLTGTRGAYEQYF | TGTGCCAGCAGTTTAACCGGGACAAGGGGGGCCTACGAGCAGTACTTC | NA | TRBJ2-7 | NA | TRBV27
CASSVGQGSLAEAFF | TGTGCCAGCAGCGTCGGACAGGGGAGTCTTGCTGAAGCTTTCTTT | TRBD1 | TRBJ1-1 | NA | TRBV9
CSAPSYGGDNEQFF | TGCAGTGCGCCGTCCTACGGTGGGGACAATGAGCAGTTCTTC | NA | TRBJ2-1 | NA | TRBV20-1
CSAPQGMNTEAFF | TGCAGTGCACCACAGGGGATGAACACTGAAGCTTTCTTT | TRBD1 | TRBJ1-1 | NA | TRBV20-1
CASERGGTDTQYF | TGTGCCAGCGAGCGGGGAGGAACAGATACGCAGTATTTT | TRBD2 | TRBJ2-3 | few | TRBV2
CASSLNSFTGANEQFF | TGTGCCAGCAGTTTAAATTCATTTACAGGGGCGAATGAGCAGTTCTTC | TRBD1 | TRBJ2-1 | NA | TRBV12-3/TRBV12-4
CASSFEGGTDTQYF | TGTGCCAGCAGCTTCGAGGGAGGCACAGATACGCAGTATTTT | NA | TRBJ2-3 | NA | TRBV7-3
CASSFSPEGYQETQYF | TGTGCCAGCAGCTTCTCCCCTGAGGGGTACCAAGAGACCCAGTACTTC | NA | TRBJ2-5 | NA | TRBV7-2
CASSQDRQSGNTIYF | TGTGCCAGCAGCCAAGATCGACAGTCTGGAAACACCATATATTTT | NA | TRBJ1-3 | once | TRBV14
CASSRRPPTDTQYF | TGTGCCAGCAGCCGTCGACCACCCACAGATACGCAGTATTTT | NA | TRBJ2-3 | NA | TRBV9
CSASTDSATNEKLFF | TGCAGTGCCAGTACGGACAGTGCAACTAATGAAAAACTGTTTTTT | NA | TRBJ1-4 | NA | TRBV20-1
CSAPQGSNEKLFF | TGCAGTGCTCCACAGGGGAGTAATGAAAAACTGTTTTTT | TRBD1 | TRBJ1-4 | NA | TRBV20-1
CASSIDKGIYGYTF | TGTGCCAGCAGCATCGACAAGGGAATCTATGGCTACACCTTC | NA | TRBJ1-2 | once | TRBV13
CSAHSAAGYEQYF | TGCAGCGCTCATAGCGCCGCTGGGTACGAGCAGTACTTC | NA | TRBJ2-7 | NA | TRBV29-1
CASSRGQGSADTQYF | TGCGCCAGCAGCCGGGGGCAGGGGAGCGCAGATACGCAGTATTTT | NA | TRBJ2-3 | NA | TRBV4-3
CASSVSTEQFF | TGTGCCAGCAGTGTTTCGACAGAGCAGTTCTTC | NA | TRBJ2-1 | NA | TRBV2
CSVGVPPGELFF | TGCAGCGTTGGTGTGCCGCCCGGGGAGCTGTTTTTT | NA | TRBJ2-2 | NA | TRBV29-1
CASSSGGTGDSPLHF | TGTGCCAGCAGCAGTGGAGGGACAGGGGATTCACCCCTCCACTTT | TRBD1 | TRBJ1-6 | NA | TRBV7-9
CASSRELGLAGSQETQYF | TGTGCCAGCTCACGGGAACTCGGACTAGCGGGAAGCCAAGAGACCCAGTACTTC | TRBD2 | TRBJ2-5 | once | TRBV18
CSVVTSNYGYTF | TGCAGCGTTGTAACCTCCAACTATGGCTACACCTTC | NA | TRBJ1-2 | NA | TRBV29-1
CASSLAIGGAGETQYF | TGTGCCAGCAGTTTAGCAATCGGGGGGGCCGGAGAGACCCAGTACTTC | TRBD2 | TRBJ2-5 | NA | TRBV12-3/TRBV12-4
CATSDLTKDTQYF | TGTGCCACCAGTGATTTGACGAAAGATACGCAGTATTTT | NA | TRBJ2-3 | NA | TRBV24-1
CASSLRAVDNEQFF | TGTGCCAGCAGTTTAAGAGCGGTCGACAATGAGCAGTTCTTC | NA | TRBJ2-1 | NA | TRBV27
CSARPRTAANTGELFF | TGCAGTGCTAGACCCCGGACTGCCGCGAACACCGGGGAGCTGTTTTTT | NA | TRBJ2-2 | NA | TRBV20-1
CASSQGSRDGYTF | TGTGCCAGCAGCCAAGGGAGTCGGGATGGCTACACCTTC | NA | TRBJ1-2 | NA | TRBV4-2
CASSRGAEYEQYF | TGTGCCAGCTCGAGGGGGGCGGAGTACGAGCAGTACTTC | NA | TRBJ2-7 | once | TRBV28